Listed below are T cell receptor beta chains from one sample, sequenced in a study of cytomegalovirus exposure and HLA in healthy donors. Sequenced by immunoSEQ multiplex PCR; TCRdb stores in-frame clones only, minus some. Across around 200,000 clones, the top ten clones capture around 0.95% of the sample. The sequencing sample was made of PBMCs. These receptors all stem from a woman in her twenties or thirties in good health and CMV-seropositive. Both conserved end residues are part of each CDR3. The order of the fields is J gene, D gene, V gene, CDR3 protein, CDR3 DNA. A D gene is named only where the DNA matches it firmly.

j_gene: TRBJ2-7
d_gene: TRBD1
v_gene: TRBV27
CDR3aa: CASSPRTGEQYF
CDR3nt: TGTGCCAGCAGTCCACGGACAGGCGAGCAGTACTTC

j_gene: TRBJ1-1
d_gene: -
v_gene: TRBV25-1
CDR3aa: CASSGAWSTEAFF
CDR3nt: TGTGCCAGCAGCGGCGCCTGGAGCACTGAAGCTTTCTTT

j_gene: TRBJ2-1
d_gene: -
v_gene: TRBV6-1
CDR3aa: CANSEGHFGMAYNEQFF
CDR3nt: TGTGCCAACAGTGAAGGACATTTTGGCATGGCCTACAATGAGCAGTTCTTC

j_gene: TRBJ1-6
d_gene: -
v_gene: TRBV2
CDR3aa: CASSGGADNSPLHF
CDR3nt: TGTGCCAGCAGTGGTGGGGCAGATAATTCACCCCTCCACTTT

j_gene: TRBJ1-3
d_gene: -
v_gene: TRBV30
CDR3aa: CAWSWGWGDGNTIYF
CDR3nt: TGTGCCTGGAGCTGGGGTTGGGGGGACGGAAACACCATATATTTT

j_gene: TRBJ2-7
d_gene: TRBD2
v_gene: TRBV11-2
CDR3aa: CASSLEGTSGGLPHEQYF
CDR3nt: TGTGCCAGCAGCTTGGAGGGGACTAGCGGGGGCCTACCCCACGAGCAGTACTTC

j_gene: TRBJ2-5
d_gene: TRBD1
v_gene: TRBV7-8
CDR3aa: CASSLAGGDETQYF
CDR3nt: TGTGCCAGCAGCTTAGCAGGGGGCGATGAGACCCAGTACTTC

j_gene: TRBJ2-3
d_gene: TRBD1
v_gene: TRBV27
CDR3aa: CASSPPGQAIGVAQYF
CDR3nt: TGTGCCAGCAGTCCTCCGGGACAGGCAATTGGGGTTGCGCAGTATTTT

j_gene: TRBJ1-4
d_gene: -
v_gene: TRBV7-9
CDR3aa: CASSLSGRNEKLFF
CDR3nt: TGTGCCAGCAGCTTATCAGGGAGGAATGAAAAACTGTTTTTT

j_gene: TRBJ2-7
d_gene: TRBD2
v_gene: TRBV4-3
CDR3aa: CASSPANFLAGENEQYF
CDR3nt: TGCGCCAGCAGCCCGGCCAACTTTCTAGCGGGAGAGAACGAGCAGTACTTC

j_gene: TRBJ1-1
d_gene: -
v_gene: TRBV4-1
CDR3aa: CASRPQPPGGGAFF
CDR3nt: TGCGCCAGCAGGCCCCAGCCCCCGGGCGGGGGAGCTTTCTTT

j_gene: TRBJ1-4
d_gene: -
v_gene: TRBV7-2
CDR3aa: CASSLYRDEKLFF
CDR3nt: TGTGCCAGCAGCTTATACAGGGATGAAAAACTGTTTTTT

j_gene: TRBJ1-1
d_gene: TRBD1
v_gene: TRBV7-6
CDR3aa: CTSSLGTGTGRSTEAFF
CDR3nt: TGTACCAGCAGCTTAGGTACCGGGACAGGGCGTAGCACTGAAGCTTTCTTT

j_gene: TRBJ2-1
d_gene: TRBD2
v_gene: TRBV5-4
CDR3aa: CASSPGLAGYNEQFF
CDR3nt: TGTGCCAGCAGCCCCGGACTAGCGGGTTACAATGAGCAGTTCTTC

j_gene: TRBJ2-5
d_gene: -
v_gene: TRBV7-8
CDR3aa: CASSREASRIGQETQYF
CDR3nt: TGTGCCAGCAGCCGAGAGGCCTCAAGGATCGGTCAAGAGACCCAGTACTTC

j_gene: TRBJ1-1
d_gene: TRBD1
v_gene: TRBV19
CDR3aa: CASETGEVYTEAFF
CDR3nt: TGTGCCAGTGAGACAGGGGAGGTGTACACTGAAGCTTTCTTT

j_gene: TRBJ2-5
d_gene: TRBD2
v_gene: TRBV4-3
CDR3aa: CASSLGVPSGRARGETQYF
CDR3nt: TGCGCCAGCAGCCTCGGGGTTCCTAGCGGGAGGGCGAGGGGAGAGACCCAGTACTTC

j_gene: TRBJ2-7
d_gene: -
v_gene: TRBV4-3
CDR3aa: CASSQVGGSVYEQYF
CDR3nt: TGCGCCAGCAGCCAAGTAGGAGGGAGCGTTTACGAGCAGTACTTC

j_gene: TRBJ1-5
d_gene: -
v_gene: TRBV25-1
CDR3aa: CASSDPISNQPQHF
CDR3nt: TGTGCCAGCAGTGACCCCATTAGCAATCAGCCCCAGCATTTT

j_gene: TRBJ1-2
d_gene: TRBD1
v_gene: TRBV6-1
CDR3aa: CASSWDRDGGYTF
CDR3nt: TGTGCCAGCAGTTGGGACAGGGACGGGGGCTACACCTTC

j_gene: TRBJ2-2
d_gene: -
v_gene: TRBV15
CDR3aa: CATSRDLNTGELFF
CDR3nt: TGTGCCACCAGCAGAGATCTGAACACCGGGGAGCTGTTTTTT

j_gene: TRBJ1-5
d_gene: TRBD1
v_gene: TRBV5-1
CDR3aa: CASSNGQANQPQHF
CDR3nt: TGCGCCAGCAGCAATGGACAGGCGAATCAGCCCCAGCATTTT

j_gene: TRBJ1-4
d_gene: -
v_gene: TRBV5-6
CDR3aa: CASSQGPLNEKLFF
CDR3nt: TGTGCCAGCAGCCAGGGCCCCCTTAATGAAAAACTGTTTTTT

j_gene: TRBJ1-4
d_gene: TRBD1
v_gene: TRBV7-9
CDR3aa: CASSLAGQGPEKLFF
CDR3nt: TGTGCCAGCAGCTTAGCGGGACAGGGACCTGAAAAACTGTTTTTT

j_gene: TRBJ1-1
d_gene: TRBD1
v_gene: TRBV6-6
CDR3aa: CASSQPGQGAEAFF
CDR3nt: TGTGCCAGCAGTCAGCCGGGACAGGGCGCTGAAGCTTTCTTT

j_gene: TRBJ2-2
d_gene: TRBD2
v_gene: TRBV25-1
CDR3aa: CASSLAGAGELFF
CDR3nt: TGTGCCAGCAGCCTAGCGGGAGCCGGGGAGCTGTTTTTT

j_gene: TRBJ2-2
d_gene: -
v_gene: TRBV28
CDR3aa: CASSLMVYSISDTGELFF
CDR3nt: TGTGCCAGCAGTTTAATGGTCTACAGTATTTCGGACACCGGGGAGCTGTTTTTT

j_gene: TRBJ1-2
d_gene: TRBD1
v_gene: TRBV10-3
CDR3aa: CAIPTGQQLLPVAGYTF
CDR3nt: TGTGCCATCCCTACGGGACAGCAGTTATTGCCCGTTGCAGGCTACACCTTC

j_gene: TRBJ1-4
d_gene: TRBD1
v_gene: TRBV30
CDR3aa: CALTGWATNEKLFF
CDR3nt: TGTGCCTTGACAGGGTGGGCAACTAATGAAAAACTGTTTTTT

j_gene: TRBJ2-7
d_gene: -
v_gene: TRBV27
CDR3aa: CASSGLPSSYEQYF
CDR3nt: TGTGCCAGCAGTGGACTCCCAAGCTCCTACGAGCAGTACTTC

j_gene: TRBJ1-1
d_gene: TRBD1
v_gene: TRBV7-9
CDR3aa: CASSFRDRGREAFF
CDR3nt: TGTGCCAGCAGCTTTCGGGACAGGGGGCGGGAAGCTTTCTTT

j_gene: TRBJ1-2
d_gene: -
v_gene: TRBV28
CDR3aa: CASDMGGTNYGYTF
CDR3nt: TGTGCCAGCGATATGGGCGGGACTAACTATGGCTACACCTTC

j_gene: TRBJ2-6
d_gene: -
v_gene: TRBV15
CDR3aa: CAAERVVASGANVLTF
CDR3nt: TGTGCGGCGGAGAGAGTGGTAGCCTCTGGGGCCAACGTCCTGACTTTC

j_gene: TRBJ2-5
d_gene: -
v_gene: TRBV5-1
CDR3aa: CASSFSGTLQTQYF
CDR3nt: TGCGCCAGCAGCTTTTCCGGGACATTGCAGACCCAGTACTTC

j_gene: TRBJ2-7
d_gene: -
v_gene: TRBV18
CDR3aa: CASSPPSYGGKIAYEQYF
CDR3nt: TGTGCCAGCTCACCACCGAGCTATGGCGGGAAGATTGCCTACGAGCAGTACTTC